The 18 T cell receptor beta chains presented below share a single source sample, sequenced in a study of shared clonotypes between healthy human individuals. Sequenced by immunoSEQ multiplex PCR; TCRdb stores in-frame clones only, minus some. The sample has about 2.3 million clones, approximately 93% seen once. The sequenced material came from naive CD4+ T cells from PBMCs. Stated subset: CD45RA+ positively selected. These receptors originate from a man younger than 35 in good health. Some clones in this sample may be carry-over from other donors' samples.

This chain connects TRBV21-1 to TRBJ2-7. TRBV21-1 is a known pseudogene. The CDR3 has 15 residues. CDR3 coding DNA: TGTGCCAGCAGCAATAGAGTTTCCCCGGGCTGCGAGCAGTACTTC. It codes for CASSNRVSPGCEQYF.

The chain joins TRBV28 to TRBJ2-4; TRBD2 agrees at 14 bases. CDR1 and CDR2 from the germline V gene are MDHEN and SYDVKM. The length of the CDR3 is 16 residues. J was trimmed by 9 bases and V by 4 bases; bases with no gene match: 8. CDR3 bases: TGTGCCAGCAGTTCAGGGACTAGCGGGAGTCGGGGCATTCAGTACTTC. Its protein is CASSSGTSGSRGIQYF.

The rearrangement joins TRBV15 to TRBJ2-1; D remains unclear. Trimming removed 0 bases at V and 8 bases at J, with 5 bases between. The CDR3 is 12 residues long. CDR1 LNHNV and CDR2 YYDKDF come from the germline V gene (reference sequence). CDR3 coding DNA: TGTGCCACCAGCAGAGATTTGGATGAGCAGTTCTTC. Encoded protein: CATSRDLDEQFF.

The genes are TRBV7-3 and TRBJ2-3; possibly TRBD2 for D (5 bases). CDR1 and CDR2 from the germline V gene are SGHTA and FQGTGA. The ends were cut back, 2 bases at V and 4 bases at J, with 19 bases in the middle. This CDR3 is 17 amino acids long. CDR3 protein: CASSLHGAGSGADTQYF. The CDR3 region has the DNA TGTGCCAGCAGCTTACACGGTGCGGGCTCCGGGGCAGATACGCAGTATTTT.

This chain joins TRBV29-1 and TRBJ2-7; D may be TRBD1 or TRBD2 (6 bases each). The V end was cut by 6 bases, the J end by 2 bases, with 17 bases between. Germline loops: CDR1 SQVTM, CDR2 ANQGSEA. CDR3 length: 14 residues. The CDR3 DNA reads TGCAGCGTAGTCCGGGGGCGCGGGCCCTACGAGCAGTACTTC. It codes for CSVVRGRGPYEQYF.

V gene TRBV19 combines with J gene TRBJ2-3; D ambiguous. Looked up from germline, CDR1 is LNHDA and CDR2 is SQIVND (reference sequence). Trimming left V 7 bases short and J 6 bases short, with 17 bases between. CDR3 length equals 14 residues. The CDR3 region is CASKIAPGTDTQYF. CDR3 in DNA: TGTGCCAGTAAAATTGCCCCTGGTACGGATACGCAGTATTTT. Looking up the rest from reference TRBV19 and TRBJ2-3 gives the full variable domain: DGGITQSPKYLFRKEGQNVTLSCEQNLNHDAMYWYRQDPGQGLRLIYYSQIVNDFQKGDIAEGYSVSREKKESFPLTVTSAQKNPTAFYLCASKIAPGTDTQYFGPGTRLTVL.

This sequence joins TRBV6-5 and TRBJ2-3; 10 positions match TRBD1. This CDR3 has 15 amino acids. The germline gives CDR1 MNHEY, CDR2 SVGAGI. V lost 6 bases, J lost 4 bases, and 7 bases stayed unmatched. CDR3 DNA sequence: TGTGCCAGCAGCCGACAGGGGGCAGGGTCAGATACGCAGTATTTT. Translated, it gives CASSRQGAGSDTQYF.

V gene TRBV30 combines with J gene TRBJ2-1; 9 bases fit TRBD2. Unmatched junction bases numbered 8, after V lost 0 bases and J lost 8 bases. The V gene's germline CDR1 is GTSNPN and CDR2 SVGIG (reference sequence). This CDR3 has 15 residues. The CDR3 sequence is CAWSVWGTSFHEQFF. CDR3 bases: TGTGCCTGGAGTGTATGGGGGACTAGCTTTCATGAGCAGTTCTTC.

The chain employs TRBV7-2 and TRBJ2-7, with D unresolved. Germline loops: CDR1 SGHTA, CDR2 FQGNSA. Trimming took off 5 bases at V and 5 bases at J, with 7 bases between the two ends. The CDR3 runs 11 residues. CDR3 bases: TGTGCCAGCAGCAGGAGAAACGAGCAGTACTTC. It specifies CASSRRNEQYF.

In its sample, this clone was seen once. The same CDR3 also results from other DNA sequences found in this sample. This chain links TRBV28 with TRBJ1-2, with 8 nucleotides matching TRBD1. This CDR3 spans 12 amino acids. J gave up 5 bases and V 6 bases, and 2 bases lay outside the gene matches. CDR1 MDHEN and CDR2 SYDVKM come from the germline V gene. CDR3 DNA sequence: TGTGCCAGCAGAAGGACAGGGTATGGCTACACCTTC. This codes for CASRRTGYGYTF.

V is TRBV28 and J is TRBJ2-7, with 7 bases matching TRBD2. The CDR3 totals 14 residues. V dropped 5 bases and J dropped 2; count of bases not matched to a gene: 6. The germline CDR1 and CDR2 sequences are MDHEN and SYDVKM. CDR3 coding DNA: TGTGCCAGCAGTATCGGGGGGAACCCCTACGAGCAGTACTTC. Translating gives CASSIGGNPYEQYF.

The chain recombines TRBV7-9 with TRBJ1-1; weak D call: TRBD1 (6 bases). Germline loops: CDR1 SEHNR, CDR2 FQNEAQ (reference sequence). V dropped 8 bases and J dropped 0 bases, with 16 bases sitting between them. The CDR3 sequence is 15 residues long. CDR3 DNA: TGTGCCAGCGGGACACGGGATTTTATGAACACTGAAGCTTTCTTT. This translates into CASGTRDFMNTEAFF.

CDR3 nucleotides: TGTGCCAGCAGCCGACAGGGATCGGGTGAAAAACTGTTTTTT. It specifies CASSRQGSGEKLFF. The chain combines TRBV7-2 with TRBJ1-4; 7 bases agree with TRBD1. The trim removed 5 bases at V and 7 bases at J, leaving 7 bases unmatched. This CDR3 is built from 14 residues. Germline CDR1 and CDR2: SGHTA and FQGNSA.

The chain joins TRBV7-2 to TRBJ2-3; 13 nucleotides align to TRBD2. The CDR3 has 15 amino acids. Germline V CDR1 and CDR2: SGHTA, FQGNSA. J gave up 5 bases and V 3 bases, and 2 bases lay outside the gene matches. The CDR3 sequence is CASSLTSGRQDTQYF. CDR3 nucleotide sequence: TGTGCCAGCAGCTTGACTAGCGGGAGGCAAGATACGCAGTATTTT.

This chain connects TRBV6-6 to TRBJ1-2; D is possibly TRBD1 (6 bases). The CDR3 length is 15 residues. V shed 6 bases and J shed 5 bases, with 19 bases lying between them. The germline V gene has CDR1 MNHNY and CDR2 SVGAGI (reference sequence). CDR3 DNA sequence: TGTGCCAGCAGACAATCCGCGGGGGCGCGGTATGGCTACACCTTC. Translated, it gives CASRQSAGARYGYTF.

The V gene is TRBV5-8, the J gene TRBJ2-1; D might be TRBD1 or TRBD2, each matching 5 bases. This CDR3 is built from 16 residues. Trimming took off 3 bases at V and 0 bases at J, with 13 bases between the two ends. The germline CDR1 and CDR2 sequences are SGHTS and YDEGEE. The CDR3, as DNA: TGTGCCAGCAGCTGGGAGACAGTTAGCTCCTACAATGAGCAGTTCTTC. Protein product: CASSWETVSSYNEQFF.

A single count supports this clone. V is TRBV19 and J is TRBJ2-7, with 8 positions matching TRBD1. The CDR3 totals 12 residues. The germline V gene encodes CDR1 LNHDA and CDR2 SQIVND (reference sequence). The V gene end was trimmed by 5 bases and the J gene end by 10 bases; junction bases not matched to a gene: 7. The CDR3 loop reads CASSVGTGVQYF. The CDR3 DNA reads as TGTGCCAGTAGTGTTGGGACAGGTGTACAGTACTTC.

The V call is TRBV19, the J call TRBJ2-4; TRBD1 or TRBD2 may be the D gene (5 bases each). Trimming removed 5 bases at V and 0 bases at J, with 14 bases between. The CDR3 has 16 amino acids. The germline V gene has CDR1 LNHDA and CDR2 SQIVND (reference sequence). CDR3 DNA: TGTGCCAGTAGTCCCCCCGGGACCCTAGCCAAAAACATTCAGTACTTC. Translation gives CASSPPGTLAKNIQYF.